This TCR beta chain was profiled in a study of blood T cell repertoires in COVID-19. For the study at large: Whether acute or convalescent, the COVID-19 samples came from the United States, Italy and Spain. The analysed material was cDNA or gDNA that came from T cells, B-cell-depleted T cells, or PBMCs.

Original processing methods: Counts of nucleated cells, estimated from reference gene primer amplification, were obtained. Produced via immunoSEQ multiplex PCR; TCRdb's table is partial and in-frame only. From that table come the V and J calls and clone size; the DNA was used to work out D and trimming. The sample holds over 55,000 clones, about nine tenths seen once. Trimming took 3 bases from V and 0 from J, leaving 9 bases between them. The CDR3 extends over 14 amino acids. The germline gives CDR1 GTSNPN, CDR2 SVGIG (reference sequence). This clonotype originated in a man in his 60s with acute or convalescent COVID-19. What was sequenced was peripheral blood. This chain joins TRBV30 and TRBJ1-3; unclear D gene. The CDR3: CAWRAVSSGNTIYF. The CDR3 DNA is TGTGCCTGGAGGGCAGTAAGCTCTGGAAACACCATATATTTT.